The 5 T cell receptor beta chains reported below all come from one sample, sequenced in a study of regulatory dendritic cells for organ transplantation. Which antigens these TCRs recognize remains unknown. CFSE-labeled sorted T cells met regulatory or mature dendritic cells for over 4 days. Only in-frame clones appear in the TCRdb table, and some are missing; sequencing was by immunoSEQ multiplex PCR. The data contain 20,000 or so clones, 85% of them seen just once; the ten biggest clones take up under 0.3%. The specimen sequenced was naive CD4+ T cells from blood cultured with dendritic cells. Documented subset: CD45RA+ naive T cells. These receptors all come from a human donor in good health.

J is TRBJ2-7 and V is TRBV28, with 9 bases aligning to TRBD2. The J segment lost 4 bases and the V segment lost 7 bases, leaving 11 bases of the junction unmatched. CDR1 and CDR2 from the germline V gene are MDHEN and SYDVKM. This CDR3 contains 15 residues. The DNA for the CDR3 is TGTGCCAGCACTCGAAGCGCGGGAGGGATATACGAGCAGTACTTC. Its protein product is CASTRSAGGIYEQYF.

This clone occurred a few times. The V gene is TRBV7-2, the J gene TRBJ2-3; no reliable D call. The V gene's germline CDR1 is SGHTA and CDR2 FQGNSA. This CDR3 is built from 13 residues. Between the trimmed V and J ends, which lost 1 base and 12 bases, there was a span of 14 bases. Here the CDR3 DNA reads TGTGCCAGCAGCTTAGATCCCCGGGCCACACAGTATTTT. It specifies CASSLDPRATQYF.

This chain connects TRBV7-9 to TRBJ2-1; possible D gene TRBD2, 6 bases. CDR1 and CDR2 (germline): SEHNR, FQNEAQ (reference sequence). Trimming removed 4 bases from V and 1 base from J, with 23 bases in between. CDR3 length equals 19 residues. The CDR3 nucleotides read TGTGCCAGCAGCTACTCCCAATTATTTAGCGGAGCATCCTACAATGAGCAGTTCTTC. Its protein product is CASSYSQLFSGASYNEQFF.

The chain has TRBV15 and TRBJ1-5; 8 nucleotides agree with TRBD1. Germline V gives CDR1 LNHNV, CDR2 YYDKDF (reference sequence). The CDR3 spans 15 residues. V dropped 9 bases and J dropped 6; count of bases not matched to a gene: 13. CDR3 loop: CATKDGDRGGQPQHF. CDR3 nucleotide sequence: TGTGCCACGAAAGATGGTGACAGGGGAGGTCAGCCCCAGCATTTT.

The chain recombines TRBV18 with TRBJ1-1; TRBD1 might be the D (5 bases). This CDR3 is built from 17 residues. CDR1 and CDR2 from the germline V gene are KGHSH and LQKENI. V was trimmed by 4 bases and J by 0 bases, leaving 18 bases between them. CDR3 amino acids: CASSQNIDSLMNTEAFF. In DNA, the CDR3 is TGTGCCAGCTCACAAAACATAGACAGCCTCATGAACACTGAAGCTTTCTTT.